This T cell receptor (beta chain) was retrieved from a study of CD8+ T cells in alopecia areata. Broader study findings: Scalp samples also contribute reads from the resident alphabeta T cells found in normal skin.

cDNA serving as the sequencing template came from extracted, reverse transcribed RNA. Here immunoSEQ multiplex PCR was the method, and the copy in TCRdb shows in-frame clones only, minus some. Among fewer than 150,000 clones listed, 80% to 90% were seen once. Treatment of the sample: oral pan-JAK inhibitor, 5-10 mg twice daily. As regards this clone: Antigen unknown. This sample includes further DNA sequences coding for the same CDR3.

The sequence was obtained from a human donor with alopecia areata. The specimen comprised CD8+ T cells sorted from blood, sampled at week 4, from a patient treated with tofacitinib.

CDR3 in amino acids: CASSQVTSYEQYF. For the CDR3, the DNA is TGCGCCAGCAGCCAAGTTACCTCCTACGAGCAGTACTTC. The rearrangement links TRBV4-1 to TRBJ2-7, with D unresolved. V lost 1 base to trimming and J lost 0 bases, with 4 bases between them. The CDR3 is 13 residues long. Germline V gene sequence: CDR1 MGHRA, CDR2 YSYEKL.